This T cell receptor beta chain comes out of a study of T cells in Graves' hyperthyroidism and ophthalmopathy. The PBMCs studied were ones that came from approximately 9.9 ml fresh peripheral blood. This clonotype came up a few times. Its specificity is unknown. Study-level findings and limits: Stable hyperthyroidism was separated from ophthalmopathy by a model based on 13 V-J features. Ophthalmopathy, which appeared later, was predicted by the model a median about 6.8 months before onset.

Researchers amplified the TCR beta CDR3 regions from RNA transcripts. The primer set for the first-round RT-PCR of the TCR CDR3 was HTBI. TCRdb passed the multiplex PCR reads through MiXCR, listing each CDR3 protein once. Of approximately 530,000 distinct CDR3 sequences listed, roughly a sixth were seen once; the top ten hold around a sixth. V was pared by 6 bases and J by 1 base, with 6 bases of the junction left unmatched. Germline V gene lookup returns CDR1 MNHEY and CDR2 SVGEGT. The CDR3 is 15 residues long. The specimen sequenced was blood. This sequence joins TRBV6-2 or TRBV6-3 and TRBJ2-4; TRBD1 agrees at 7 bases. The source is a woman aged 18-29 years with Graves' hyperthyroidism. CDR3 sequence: CASRITGEAKNIQYF. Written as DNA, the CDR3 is TGTGCCAGCAGGATTACAGGGGAGGCCAAAAACATTCAGTACTTC.